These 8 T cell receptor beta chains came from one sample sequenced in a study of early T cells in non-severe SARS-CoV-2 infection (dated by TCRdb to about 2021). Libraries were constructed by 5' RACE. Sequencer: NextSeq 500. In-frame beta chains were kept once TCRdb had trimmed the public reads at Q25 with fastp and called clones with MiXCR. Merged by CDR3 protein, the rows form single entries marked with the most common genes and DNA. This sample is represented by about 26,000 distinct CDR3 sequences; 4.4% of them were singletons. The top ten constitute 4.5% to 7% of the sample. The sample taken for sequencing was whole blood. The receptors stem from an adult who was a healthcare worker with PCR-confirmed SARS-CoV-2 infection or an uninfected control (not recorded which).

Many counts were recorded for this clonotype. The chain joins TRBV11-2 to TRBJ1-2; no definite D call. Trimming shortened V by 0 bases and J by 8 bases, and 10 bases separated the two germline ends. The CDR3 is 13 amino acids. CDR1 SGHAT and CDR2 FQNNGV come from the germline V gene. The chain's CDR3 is CASSLEGKNGYTF. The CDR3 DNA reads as TGTGCCAGCAGCTTAGAGGGGAAGAACGGCTACACCTTC.

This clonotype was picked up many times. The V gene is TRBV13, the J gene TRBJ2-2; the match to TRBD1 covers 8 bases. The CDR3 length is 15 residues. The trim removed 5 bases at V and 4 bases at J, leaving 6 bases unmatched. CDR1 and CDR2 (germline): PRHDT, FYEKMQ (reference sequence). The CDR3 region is CASSMDRAGTGELFF. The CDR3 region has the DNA TGTGCCAGCAGCATGGACAGGGCGGGCACCGGGGAGCTGTTTTTT.

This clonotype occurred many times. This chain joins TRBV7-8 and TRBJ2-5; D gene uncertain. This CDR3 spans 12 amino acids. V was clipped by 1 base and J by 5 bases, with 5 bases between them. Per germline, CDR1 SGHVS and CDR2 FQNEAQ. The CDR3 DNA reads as TGTGCCAGCAGCTTAGTAGTGGAGACCCAGTACTTC. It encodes CASSLVVETQYF.

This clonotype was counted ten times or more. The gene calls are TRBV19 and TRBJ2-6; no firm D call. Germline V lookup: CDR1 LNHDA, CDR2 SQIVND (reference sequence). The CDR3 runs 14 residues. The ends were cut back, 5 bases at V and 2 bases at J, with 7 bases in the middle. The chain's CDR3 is CASSVGTGANVLTF. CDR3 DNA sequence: TGTGCCAGTAGTGTTGGGACTGGGGCCAACGTCCTGACTTTC.

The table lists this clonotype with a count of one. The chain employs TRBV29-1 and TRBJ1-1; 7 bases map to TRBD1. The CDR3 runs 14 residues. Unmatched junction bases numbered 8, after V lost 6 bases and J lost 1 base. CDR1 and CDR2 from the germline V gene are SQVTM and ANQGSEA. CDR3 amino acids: CSVVGDRANTEAFF. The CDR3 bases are TGCAGCGTGGTGGGAGACAGGGCGAACACTGAAGCTTTCTTT.

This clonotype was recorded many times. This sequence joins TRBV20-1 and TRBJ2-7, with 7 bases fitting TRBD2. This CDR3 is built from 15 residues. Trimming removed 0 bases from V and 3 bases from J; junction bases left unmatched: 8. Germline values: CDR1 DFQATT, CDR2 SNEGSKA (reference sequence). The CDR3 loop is CSARDRIAGLYEQYF. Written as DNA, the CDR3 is TGCAGTGCTAGAGATCGAATAGCGGGTCTCTACGAGCAGTACTTC.

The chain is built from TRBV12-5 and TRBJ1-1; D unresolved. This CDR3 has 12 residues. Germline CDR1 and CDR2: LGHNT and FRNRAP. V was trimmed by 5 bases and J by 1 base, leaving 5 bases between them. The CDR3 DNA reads TGTGCTAGTGGTGACCAGAACACTGAAGCTTTCTTT. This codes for CASGDQNTEAFF.

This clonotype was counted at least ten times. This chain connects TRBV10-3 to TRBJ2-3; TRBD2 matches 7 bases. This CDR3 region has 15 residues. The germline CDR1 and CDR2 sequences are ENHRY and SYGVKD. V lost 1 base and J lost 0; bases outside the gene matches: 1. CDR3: CAISEWGGSTDTQYF. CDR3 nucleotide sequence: TGTGCCATCAGTGAGTGGGGGGGTAGCACAGATACGCAGTATTTT.